The clone carrying this T cell receptor (beta chain) occurred many times. Antigen unknown. These data originate in a study of T-cell memory formation after mild COVID-19. Deletions cut 2 bases from V and 4 bases from J, with 15 bases between. Germline CDR1 and CDR2: SGHTA and FQGNSA. This CDR3 contains 16 residues. General observations from the study: Certain responding clones were present in pre-infection memory, suggesting participation of cross-reactive memory. Specificity for SARS-CoV-2 was not confirmed among the second-wave clones peaking on day 37.

It was 5'RACE with constant-segment primers that produced the TCR alpha and TCR beta cDNA libraries, which carried sample barcodes and UMIs. Each CDR3 protein is one row after TCRdb ran MiXCR on the 5' RACE reads. The sample contains some 150,000 distinct CDR3 sequences, about 5.5% of which appear only once. The chain combines TRBV7-2 with TRBJ2-1, with D perhaps being TRBD1 or TRBD2 (5 bases each). The sequencing input was PBMCs or a T cell subset sorted from them (not recorded which). The TCR comes from an adult woman who had mild COVID-19 (a few samples of this study predate the infection). Cell type and time point are not known. CDR3 residues: CASSLSGDPDYNEQFF. In DNA, the CDR3 is TGTGCCAGCAGCTTAAGTGGGGACCCAGATTACAATGAGCAGTTCTTC.